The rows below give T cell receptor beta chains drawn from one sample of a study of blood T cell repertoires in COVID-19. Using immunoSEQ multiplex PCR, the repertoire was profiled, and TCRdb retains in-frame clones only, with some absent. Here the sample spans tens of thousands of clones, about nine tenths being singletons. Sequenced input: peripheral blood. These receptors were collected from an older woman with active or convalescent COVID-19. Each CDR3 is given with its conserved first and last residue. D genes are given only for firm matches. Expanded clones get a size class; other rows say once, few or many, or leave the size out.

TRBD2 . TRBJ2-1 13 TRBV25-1 TGTGCCAGCAGTCCCGGACTAGCGTCTGAGCAGTTCTTC CASSPGLASEQFF
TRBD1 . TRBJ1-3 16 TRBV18 TGTGCCAGCTCACCCCTTTCAGGGGGCCCTGGAAACACCATATATTTT CASSPLSGGPGNTIYF
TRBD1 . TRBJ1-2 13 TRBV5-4 TGTGCCAGCAGCTTCGACAGGGGCCATGGCTACACCTTC CASSFDRGHGYTF
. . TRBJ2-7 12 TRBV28 TGTGCCAGCAGGGGGGGTTTTTACGAGCAGTACTTC CASRGGFYEQYF
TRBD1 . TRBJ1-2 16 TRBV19 TGTGCCAGTAGTAAGCCGACAGGGGGAGTCGCCTATGGCTACACCTTC CASSKPTGGVAYGYTF
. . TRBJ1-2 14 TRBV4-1 TGCGCCAGCAGCCAAGGCGGGGACCCGTATGGCTACACCTTC CASSQGGDPYGYTF
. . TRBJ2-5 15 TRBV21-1 TGTGCCAGCAGCAAAGCGCGGGCTCCGTGGGAGACCCAGTACTTC CASSKARAPWETQYF
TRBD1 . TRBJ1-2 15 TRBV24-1 TGTGCCACCAGTGACCATGGACAGGGGGCGCGGGGCTACACCTTC CATSDHGQGARGYTF
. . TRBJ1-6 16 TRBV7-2 TGTGCCAGCAGCCTAAGAACAGGGACCTATAATTCACCCCTCCACTTT CASSLRTGTYNSPLHF
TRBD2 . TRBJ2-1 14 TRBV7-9 TGTGCCAGCAGCTTATGGGGGGGAACCTATGAGCAGTTCTTC CASSLWGGTYEQFF
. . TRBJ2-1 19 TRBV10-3 TGTGCCATCAGTGGGAGATTAAGCCTGGTAGGGGCAGGGAAGAATGAGCAGTTCTTC CAISGRLSLVGAGKNEQFF
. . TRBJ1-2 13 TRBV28 TGTGCCAGCAGTTTAGGGTCACAGTATGGCTACACCTTC CASSLGSQYGYTF
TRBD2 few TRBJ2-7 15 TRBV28 TGTGCCAGCAGTCTTACTAGCGGGAGCTCCTACGAGCAGTACTTC CASSLTSGSSYEQYF
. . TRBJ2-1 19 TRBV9 TGTGCCAGCAGCACACCTTTTGTGGGGCTACGAAGCTCCTACAATGAGCAGTTCTTC CASSTPFVGLRSSYNEQFF
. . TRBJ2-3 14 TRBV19 TGTGCCAGTACCCAAGGGGCTTGGGCAGATACGCAGTATTTT CASTQGAWADTQYF
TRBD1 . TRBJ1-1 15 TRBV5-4 TGTGCCAGCAGCCCAACAGGACAGGGTTGGACTGAAGCTTTCTTT CASSPTGQGWTEAFF
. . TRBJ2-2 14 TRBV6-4 TGTGCCAGCAGTGCGGAGGGAAACACCGGGGAGCTGTTTTTT CASSAEGNTGELFF
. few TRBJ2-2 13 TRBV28 TGTGCCAGCAGTTGGGGGCAAACCGGGGAGCTGTTTTTT CASSWGQTGELFF
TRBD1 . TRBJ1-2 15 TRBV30 TGTGCCTGGAGTACTCCACAGGGGAACTTGGGGGGCTACACCTTC CAWSTPQGNLGGYTF
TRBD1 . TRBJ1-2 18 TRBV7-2 TGTGCCAGCAGCTTAGCGCCTTCCCGGGACAGGGGGGGCTATGGCTACACCTTC CASSLAPSRDRGGYGYTF
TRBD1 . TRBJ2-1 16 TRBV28 TGTGCCAGCAGTTTCCGGTGGCAGGGGGCGCGGGATGAGCAGTTCTTC CASSFRWQGARDEQFF
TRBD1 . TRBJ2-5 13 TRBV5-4 TGTGCCAGCAGCCGGGACAGGGAAGAGACCCAGTACTTC CASSRDREETQYF